This T cell receptor (beta chain) was recorded in a study of OX40 agonist ivuxolimab in advanced cancers. Looking at the study overall: Patients received intravenous ivuxolimab every 2 weeks at 0.01 to 10 mg/kg.

V gave up 1 base and J gave up 2 bases, with 5 bases separating them. Germline CDR1 SGHTA, CDR2 FQGTGA. This CDR3 region has 14 residues. Concerning this clone itself: Its antigen remains unknown.

General study findings and limits: Several nonresponders also turned out to have low normalized T-cell clonal expansion. The investigators did not determine what antigen specificity the expanded peripheral T cells had. More expanded clones were found, on average, in CD8+ than in CD4+ T cells.

Clones were sequenced by immunoSEQ multiplex PCR, and TCRdb holds only the in-frame ones, with some missing. Of tens of thousands of clones listed, approximately 90% are singletons. This clonotype was sampled from an adult with an advanced solid tumor such as melanoma, head and neck, liver or kidney cancer. Specimen: CD4+ or CD8+ T cells sorted from blood, collected in a trial of the OX40 agonist ivuxolimab. The genes are TRBV7-3 and TRBJ2-2; D remains unclear. The CDR3 reads CASSLKQNTGELFF. CDR3 DNA sequence: TGTGCCAGCAGCTTAAAACAAAACACCGGGGAGCTGTTTTTT. Variable domain in full (rest from reference TRBV7-3 and TRBJ2-2): GAGVSQTPSNKVTEKGKYVELRCDPISGHTALYWYRQSLGQGPEFLIYFQGTGAADDSGLPNDRFFAVRPEGSVSTLKIQRTERGDSAVYLCASSLKQNTGELFFGEGSRLTVL.